The next 14 T cell receptor beta chains were all read from a single sample in a study of blood T cell repertoires in COVID-19. Data came from immunoSEQ multiplex PCR; TCRdb stores just in-frame clones and leaves some out. This table holds tens of thousands of clones, approximately 87% found once. The material sequenced was peripheral blood. These receptors came from a human donor in a cohort sampled during active COVID-19.

This rearrangement joins TRBV18 to TRBJ1-1, with a tentative D call TRBD1 (5 bases). From germline, CDR1 is KGHSH and CDR2 LQKENI. The CDR3 length is 15 residues. The V end was cut by 6 bases, the J end by 3 bases, with 17 bases between. CDR3 coding DNA: TGTGCCAGCTCCCCTCAGGGCATAGGGGACACTGAAGCTTTCTTT. It codes for CASSPQGIGDTEAFF.

The genes are TRBV10-2 and TRBJ1-3; D gene unclear. This CDR3 is 16 amino acids long. Germline V gives CDR1 WSHSY, CDR2 SAAADI. The V gene lost 2 bases and the J gene lost 2 bases, with 13 bases spanning the gap. The CDR3 protein is CASSESIAGTGNTIYF. The DNA of the CDR3 is TGCGCCAGCAGTGAGAGTATTGCGGGAACTGGAAACACCATATATTTT.

V usage is TRBV6-6 and J usage is TRBJ2-3; D gene ambiguous. V was clipped by 5 bases and J by 4 bases, with 10 bases between them. Germline V gives CDR1 MNHNY, CDR2 SVGAGI (reference sequence). The length of the CDR3 is 13 residues. CDR3 coding DNA: TGTGCCAGCAGTCCCCAGGTCCCAGATACGCAGTATTTT. Translating it yields CASSPQVPDTQYF.

This clone appeared once. V and J are TRBV19 and TRBJ2-2; D gene ambiguous. Germline CDR1 is LNHDA and CDR2 is SQIVND (reference sequence). The CDR3 sequence is 11 residues long. The V end was cut by 5 bases, the J end by 5 bases, with 3 bases between. CDR3 in amino acids: CASSSTGELFF. DNA for the CDR3: TGTGCCAGTAGTTCGACCGGGGAGCTGTTTTTT. Complete variable domain (other parts from reference TRBV19 and TRBJ2-2): DGGITQSPKYLFRKEGQNVTLSCEQNLNHDAMYWYRQDPGQGLRLIYYSQIVNDFQKGDIAEGYSVSREKKESFPLTVTSAQKNPTAFYLCASSSTGELFFGEGSRLTVL.

This clone was detected only once. The V and J genes are TRBV10-1 and TRBJ2-2, with TRBD1 as a possible D gene (5 bases). The germline V and J ends were trimmed by 0 bases and 0 bases, with 5 bases remaining between them. Germline-derived CDR1 and CDR2 are WNHNN and SYGVQD (reference sequence). The CDR3 is 15 amino acids. In nucleotides, the CDR3 is TGCGCCAGCAGTGAGTCGACAGCGAACACCGGGGAGCTGTTTTTT. This gives the protein CASSESTANTGELFF.

The sample holds one count of this clone. The chain uses TRBV7-9 and TRBJ2-1; possible D gene TRBD2, 5 bases. The CDR3 is made up of 14 amino acids. Looked up from germline, CDR1 is SEHNR and CDR2 is FQNEAQ (reference sequence). V was pared by 4 bases and J by 7 bases, with 14 bases between. CDR3 coding DNA: TGTGCCAGCAGCTCCCTCGGGGTTGCGAATGAGCAGTTCTTC. Its translation is CASSSLGVANEQFF.

CDR3 loop: CASSIIQGNTEAFF. The DNA for the CDR3 is TGTGCCAGTAGTATCATCCAGGGGAACACTGAAGCTTTCTTT. This chain joins TRBV19 and TRBJ1-1; maybe TRBD1 (5 bases). Per the germline V gene, CDR1 is LNHDA and CDR2 is SQIVND (reference sequence). The CDR3 length is 14 residues. The V end was cut by 3 bases, the J end by 1 base, with 9 bases between. Supplemented by reference TRBV19 and TRBJ1-1, the full variable domain reads DGGITQSPKYLFRKEGQNVTLSCEQNLNHDAMYWYRQDPGQGLRLIYYSQIVNDFQKGDIAEGYSVSREKKESFPLTVTSAQKNPTAFYLCASSIIQGNTEAFFGQGTRLTVV.

This rearrangement joins TRBV3-1 (or the pseudogene TRBV3-2) to TRBJ2-3; D not certain. In germline, CDR1 is LGHDT, CDR2 YNNKEL (reference sequence). Trimming left V 2 bases short and J 0 bases short, with 6 bases between. The CDR3 has 14 residues. CDR3 nucleotide sequence: TGTGCCAGCAGCCAATTTAGTAGCACAGATACGCAGTATTTT. This encodes CASSQFSSTDTQYF.

The chain employs TRBV19 and TRBJ1-6; D is uncertain. CDR3 length equals 15 residues. Germline loops: CDR1 LNHDA, CDR2 SQIVND (reference sequence). V lost 9 bases and J lost 9, with 21 bases in between. CDR3 residues: CASTPAGGFASPLHF. The CDR3 DNA sequence: TGTGCCAGCACCCCAGCGGGCGGCTTTGCTTCACCCCTCCACTTT. Combining the CDR3 with reference TRBV19 and TRBJ1-6 gives the whole variable domain DGGITQSPKYLFRKEGQNVTLSCEQNLNHDAMYWYRQDPGQGLRLIYYSQIVNDFQKGDIAEGYSVSREKKESFPLTVTSAQKNPTAFYLCASTPAGGFASPLHFGNGTRLTVT.

This clone was detected only once. The chain has TRBV7-9 and TRBJ1-2; 7 bases map to TRBD1. Unmatched junction bases numbered 6, after V lost 0 bases and J lost 8 bases. This CDR3 has 14 residues. Germline CDR1 SEHNR, CDR2 FQNEAQ (reference sequence). This CDR3 is CASSLAGGAEGYTF. The CDR3 DNA follows: TGTGCCAGCAGCTTAGCAGGGGGCGCGGAGGGCTACACCTTC.

The table lists this clone with a count of one. V usage is TRBV5-1 and J usage is TRBJ2-5; D gene ambiguous. Germline V gives CDR1 SGHRS, CDR2 YFSETQ. V gave up 4 bases and J gave up 5 bases, with 9 bases separating them. This CDR3 has 12 residues. The CDR3 reads CASSRERETQYF. CDR3 DNA: TGCGCCAGCAGCCGAGAACGGGAGACCCAGTACTTC.

The rearrangement uses TRBV9 and TRBJ2-1, with D perhaps TRBD2 (5 bases). Germline CDR1 and CDR2: SGDLS and YYNGEE. This CDR3 has 15 residues. Deletions cut 3 bases from V and 2 bases from J, with 12 bases between. This CDR3 is CASSALATAYNEQFF. The DNA for the CDR3 is TGTGCCAGCAGCGCCCTAGCTACCGCCTACAATGAGCAGTTCTTC.

This chain connects TRBV11-3 to TRBJ1-2; 8 bases fit TRBD1. The CDR3 sequence is 13 residues long. With V trimmed by 5 bases and J by 6 bases, 5 bases remained unmatched. Germline V gene data show CDR1 as SGHNT and CDR2 as YENEEA. The chain's CDR3 is CASSPSGGHGYTF. The CDR3 nucleotides are TGTGCCAGCAGCCCATCAGGGGGCCATGGCTACACCTTC.

The chain recombines TRBV28 with TRBJ1-2; D is perhaps TRBD1 (6 bases). The CDR3 extends over 12 amino acids. Germline values: CDR1 MDHEN, CDR2 SYDVKM. V was pared by 2 bases and J by 8 bases, with 9 bases between. The CDR3: CASSLAGEGYTF. The CDR3 DNA follows: TGTGCCAGCAGTTTAGCAGGGGAAGGCTACACCTTC.